Listed below are T cell receptor beta chains from one sample, sequenced in a study of T cell responses to AZD1222 COVID-19 vaccine. TCRdb keeps only in-frame clones here, not all; method: immunoSEQ multiplex PCR. This table holds about 130,000 clones, about nine tenths found once. The sequencing here drew on peripheral blood, taken on day 0 of AZD1222 vaccination. The receptor source for this set is an adult in good health. The CDR3 runs from the conserved cysteine through the conserved F or W. Fields, in order: D gene, CDR3 length, V gene, clone size, J gene, CDR3 DNA, CDR3 protein. A D gene is named only where the DNA matches it firmly. Size tells how often a clone was seen (once, few, many) or the class of an expanded clone, and some rows leave it out.

D gene: .
CDR3 length: 15
V gene: TRBV29-1
clone size: .
J gene: TRBJ2-3
CDR3 DNA: TGCAGCGTTTTTACGGCGAGAGTTAGCACAGATACGCAGTATTTT
CDR3 protein: CSVFTARVSTDTQYF

D gene: .
CDR3 length: 13
V gene: TRBV12-3/TRBV12-4
clone size: .
J gene: TRBJ2-3
CDR3 DNA: TGTGCCAGCACTCCGGGGGTAGTAGATACGCAGTATTTT
CDR3 protein: CASTPGVVDTQYF

D gene: TRBD1
CDR3 length: 16
V gene: TRBV5-1
clone size: .
J gene: TRBJ1-1
CDR3 DNA: TGCGCCAGCAGCTTACCAAGGACAGGGGCGAACACTGAAGCTTTCTTT
CDR3 protein: CASSLPRTGANTEAFF

D gene: .
CDR3 length: 15
V gene: TRBV5-6
clone size: .
J gene: TRBJ2-1
CDR3 DNA: TGTGCCAGCATACACCCGGCCAAGGGGTCAAATGAGCAGTTCTTC
CDR3 protein: CASIHPAKGSNEQFF

D gene: .
CDR3 length: 13
V gene: TRBV6-5
clone size: .
J gene: TRBJ2-3
CDR3 DNA: TGTGCCAGCAGTTCTCCTGGGGCAGATACGCAGTATTTT
CDR3 protein: CASSSPGADTQYF

D gene: .
CDR3 length: 14
V gene: TRBV2
clone size: .
J gene: TRBJ1-4
CDR3 DNA: TGTGCCAGCAGAAGAAGGGGGACGGAAGAAAAACTGTTTTTT
CDR3 protein: CASRRRGTEEKLFF

D gene: .
CDR3 length: 14
V gene: TRBV7-2
clone size: few
J gene: TRBJ1-2
CDR3 DNA: TGTGCCAGCAGCCTCCGGGACGGAAACTATGGCTACACCTTC
CDR3 protein: CASSLRDGNYGYTF

D gene: .
CDR3 length: 13
V gene: TRBV6-5
clone size: .
J gene: TRBJ1-1
CDR3 DNA: TGTGCCAGCCAGAGGGGGGAGGGCACTGAAGCTTTCTTT
CDR3 protein: CASQRGEGTEAFF

D gene: TRBD1
CDR3 length: 14
V gene: TRBV7-2
clone size: .
J gene: TRBJ1-2
CDR3 DNA: TGTGCCAGCAGATATCCAGGGGCAGGGGGTGGCTACACCTTC
CDR3 protein: CASRYPGAGGGYTF

D gene: .
CDR3 length: 15
V gene: TRBV7-2
clone size: .
J gene: TRBJ2-7
CDR3 DNA: TGTGCCAGCAGCCAGGGGGGGGTGATTAACTACGAGCAGTACTTC
CDR3 protein: CASSQGGVINYEQYF

D gene: TRBD1
CDR3 length: 14
V gene: TRBV29-1
clone size: .
J gene: TRBJ1-4
CDR3 DNA: TGCAGCGCCAAGGACAGGGAGGGACCTGAAAAACTGTTTTTT
CDR3 protein: CSAKDREGPEKLFF

D gene: TRBD1
CDR3 length: 14
V gene: TRBV7-8
clone size: .
J gene: TRBJ2-7
CDR3 DNA: TGTGCCAGCAGCTTGGATCGACAGGGCTACGAGCAGTACTTC
CDR3 protein: CASSLDRQGYEQYF

D gene: .
CDR3 length: 14
V gene: TRBV6-2/TRBV6-3
clone size: .
J gene: TRBJ1-2
CDR3 DNA: TGTGCCAGCAGTTCGACGACAGGCGGACATGGCTACACCTTC
CDR3 protein: CASSSTTGGHGYTF

D gene: .
CDR3 length: 13
V gene: TRBV9
clone size: .
J gene: TRBJ1-2
CDR3 DNA: TGTGCCAGCAGCGTAGCGGGGCATATCGGCTACACCTTC
CDR3 protein: CASSVAGHIGYTF

D gene: TRBD2
CDR3 length: 16
V gene: TRBV3-1/TRBV3-2
clone size: .
J gene: TRBJ2-7
CDR3 DNA: TGTGCCAGCAGCCAAGTACCCAGCGGGGGTCGGTACGAGCAGTACTTC
CDR3 protein: CASSQVPSGGRYEQYF

D gene: .
CDR3 length: 13
V gene: TRBV1
clone size: .
J gene: TRBJ2-1
CDR3 DNA: TGCACCAGCAGCCAAGACAACTACAATGAGCAGTTCTTC
CDR3 protein: CTSSQDNYNEQFF

D gene: .
CDR3 length: 11
V gene: TRBV28
clone size: .
J gene: TRBJ2-3
CDR3 DNA: TGTGCCAGCAGCTATAAAGATACGCAGTATTTT
CDR3 protein: CASSYKDTQYF

D gene: TRBD1
CDR3 length: 15
V gene: TRBV6-5
clone size: .
J gene: TRBJ2-7
CDR3 DNA: TGTGCCAGCAGTTACTCGGGGACAGGGGGCTACGAGCAGTACTTC
CDR3 protein: CASSYSGTGGYEQYF

D gene: TRBD1
CDR3 length: 19
V gene: TRBV7-9
clone size: .
J gene: TRBJ1-1
CDR3 DNA: TGTGCCAGCAGCTTACCGGGGATCGGCACCGGGACAGAGAACACTGAAGCTTTCTTT
CDR3 protein: CASSLPGIGTGTENTEAFF

D gene: .
CDR3 length: 14
V gene: TRBV19
clone size: once
J gene: TRBJ2-2
CDR3 DNA: TGTGCCAGTAGTATACAGGGAGCCACCGGGGAGCTGTTTTTT
CDR3 protein: CASSIQGATGELFF

D gene: TRBD2
CDR3 length: 16
V gene: TRBV5-1
clone size: .
J gene: TRBJ2-5
CDR3 DNA: TGCGCCAGCAGCAAATCTAGCGGGGGGCAAAAAGAGACCCAGTACTTC
CDR3 protein: CASSKSSGGQKETQYF

D gene: TRBD1
CDR3 length: 13
V gene: TRBV27
clone size: .
J gene: TRBJ1-2
CDR3 DNA: TGTGCCAGCAAGGGACAGGGGACCTATGGCTACACCTTC
CDR3 protein: CASKGQGTYGYTF

D gene: .
CDR3 length: 14
V gene: TRBV10-1
clone size: .
J gene: TRBJ2-4
CDR3 DNA: TGCGCCAGCAGGAGGGCAGTCGGCAAAAACATTCAGTACTTC
CDR3 protein: CASRRAVGKNIQYF

D gene: TRBD2
CDR3 length: 15
V gene: TRBV15
clone size: .
J gene: TRBJ2-3
CDR3 DNA: TGTGCCACCAGCAGAGAGGCGGGGGGGACAGATACGCAGTATTTT
CDR3 protein: CATSREAGGTDTQYF